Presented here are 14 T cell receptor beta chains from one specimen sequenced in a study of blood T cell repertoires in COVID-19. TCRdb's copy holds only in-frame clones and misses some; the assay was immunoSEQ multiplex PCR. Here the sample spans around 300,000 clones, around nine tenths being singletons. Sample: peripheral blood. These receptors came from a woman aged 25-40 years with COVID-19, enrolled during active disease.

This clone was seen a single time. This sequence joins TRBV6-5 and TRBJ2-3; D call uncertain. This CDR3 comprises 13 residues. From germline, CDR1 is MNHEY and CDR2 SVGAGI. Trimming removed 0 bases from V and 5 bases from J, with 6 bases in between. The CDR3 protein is CASSYSPGDTQYF. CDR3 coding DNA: TGTGCCAGCAGTTACTCCCCGGGAGATACGCAGTATTTT.

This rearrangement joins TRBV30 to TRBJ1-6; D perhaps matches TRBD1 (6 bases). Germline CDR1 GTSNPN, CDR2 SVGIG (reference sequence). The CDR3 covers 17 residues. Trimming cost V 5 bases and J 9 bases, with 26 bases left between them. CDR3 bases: TGTGCCTGGGGGAAGGGACAAGCCGTTATGGCCATTTCACCCCTCCACTTT. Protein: CAWGKGQAVMAISPLHF.

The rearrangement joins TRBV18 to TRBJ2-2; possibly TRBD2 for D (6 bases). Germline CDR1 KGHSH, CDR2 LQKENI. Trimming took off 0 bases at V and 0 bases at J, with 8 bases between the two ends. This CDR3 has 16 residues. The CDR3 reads CASSPPGGSNTGELFF. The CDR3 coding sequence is TGTGCCAGCTCACCACCGGGGGGTTCGAACACCGGGGAGCTGTTTTTT.

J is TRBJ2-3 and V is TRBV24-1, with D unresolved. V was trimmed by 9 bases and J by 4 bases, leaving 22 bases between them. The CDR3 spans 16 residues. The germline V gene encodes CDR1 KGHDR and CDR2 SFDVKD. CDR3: CATAPGGSRGADTQYF. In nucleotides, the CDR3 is TGTGCCACCGCCCCGGGTGGCTCAAGAGGAGCAGATACGCAGTATTTT.

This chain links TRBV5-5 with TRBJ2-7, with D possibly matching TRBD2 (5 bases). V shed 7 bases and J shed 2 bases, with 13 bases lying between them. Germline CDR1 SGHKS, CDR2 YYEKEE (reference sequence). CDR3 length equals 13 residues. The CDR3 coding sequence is TGTGCCAGCGCGGGCGAGGTACCCTACGAGCAGTACTTC. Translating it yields CASAGEVPYEQYF.

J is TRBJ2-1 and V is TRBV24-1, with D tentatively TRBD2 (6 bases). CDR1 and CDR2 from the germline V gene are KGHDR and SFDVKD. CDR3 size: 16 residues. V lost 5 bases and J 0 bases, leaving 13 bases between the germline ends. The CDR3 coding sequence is TGTGCCACCAGTGTCCGTAGCGGAAGCTCCTACAATGAGCAGTTCTTC. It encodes CATSVRSGSSYNEQFF.

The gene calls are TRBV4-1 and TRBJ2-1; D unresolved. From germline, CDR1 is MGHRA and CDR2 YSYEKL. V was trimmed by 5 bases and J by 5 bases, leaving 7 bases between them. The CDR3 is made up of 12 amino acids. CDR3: CASSGVDNEQFF. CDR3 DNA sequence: TGCGCCAGCAGCGGAGTCGACAATGAGCAGTTCTTC.

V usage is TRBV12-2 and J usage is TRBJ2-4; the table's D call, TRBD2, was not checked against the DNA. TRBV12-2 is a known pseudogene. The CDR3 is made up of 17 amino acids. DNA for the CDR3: TGTGCAAGTCGCTTACCCGAGGCTAGCGCGGCCAAAAACATTCAGTACTTC. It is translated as CASRLPEASAAKNIQYF.

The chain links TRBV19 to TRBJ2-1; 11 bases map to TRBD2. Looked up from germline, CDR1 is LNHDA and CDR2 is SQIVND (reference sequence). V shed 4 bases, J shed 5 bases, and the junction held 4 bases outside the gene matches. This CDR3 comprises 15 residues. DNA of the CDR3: TGTGCCAGTAGTACCGGGACTAGCGGTCACAATGAGCAGTTCTTC. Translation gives CASSTGTSGHNEQFF.

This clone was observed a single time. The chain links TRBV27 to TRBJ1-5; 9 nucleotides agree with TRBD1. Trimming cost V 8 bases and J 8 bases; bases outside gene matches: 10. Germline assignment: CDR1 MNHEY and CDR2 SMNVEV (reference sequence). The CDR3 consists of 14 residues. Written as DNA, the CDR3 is TGTGCCAGCCAAGGACAGGGGCCTCGGGAGCCCCAGCATTTT. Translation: CASQGQGPREPQHF.

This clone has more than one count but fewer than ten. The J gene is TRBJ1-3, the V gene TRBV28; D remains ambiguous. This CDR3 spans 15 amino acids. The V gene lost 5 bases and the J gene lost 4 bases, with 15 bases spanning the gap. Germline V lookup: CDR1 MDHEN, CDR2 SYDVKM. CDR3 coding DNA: TGTGCCAGCAGTGGTAGACGGGTGCAAGGAAACACCATATATTTT. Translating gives CASSGRRVQGNTIYF.

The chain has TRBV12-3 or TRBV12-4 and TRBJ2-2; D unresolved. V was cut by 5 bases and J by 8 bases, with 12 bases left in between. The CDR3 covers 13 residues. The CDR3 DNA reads TGTGCCAGCAGTCAAACGTTCGAGGGGGAGCTGTTTTTT. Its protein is CASSQTFEGELFF.

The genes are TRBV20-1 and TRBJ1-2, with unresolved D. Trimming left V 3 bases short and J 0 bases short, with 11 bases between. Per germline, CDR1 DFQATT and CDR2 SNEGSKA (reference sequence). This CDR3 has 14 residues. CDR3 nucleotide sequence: TGCAGTGCTAGTAACGGGTTCTCTAACTATGGCTACACCTTC. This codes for CSASNGFSNYGYTF.

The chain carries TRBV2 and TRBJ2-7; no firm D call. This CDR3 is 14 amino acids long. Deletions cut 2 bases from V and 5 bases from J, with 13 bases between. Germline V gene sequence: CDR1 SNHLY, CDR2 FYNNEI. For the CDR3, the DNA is TGTGCCAGCAGTGAACAGCGCCCGGCCGACGAGCAGTACTTC. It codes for CASSEQRPADEQYF.